This TCR beta chain originates from a study of vaccination and CD4 T cells after COVID-19. As for the study in general: Spike peptides, overlapping and drawn from SARS-CoV-2, HCoV-NL63, HCoV-OC43 and HCoV-229E, were used to stimulate cells.

Comments on this clonotype: No antigen is known for it.

The Oncomine TCR Beta short-read assay generated sequence data from the DNA of cultured CD4+ T cells. TCRdb passed the PCR reads through MiXCR, listing each CDR3 protein once. The sample has over 11,000 distinct CDR3 sequences, roughly two thirds seen once. CDR1 is DFQATT and CDR2 is SNEGSKA in the germline V gene (reference sequence). The CDR3 extends over 11 amino acids. This sample's treatment: approximately 10-day PBMC culture with coronavirus spike peptide pools or control peptides (ViraFEST assay). ViraFEST used peptide pools to expand antigen-specific T cells and subsequently sequenced their TCRs.

The rearrangement joins TRBV20-1 to TRBJ1-2; 7 nucleotides align to TRBD1. The TCR was taken from a human donor who had recovered from COVID-19. The sample comprised CD4+ T cells from blood, cultured in vitro. DNA for the CDR3: TGCAGGGGACAGAGCAACTATGGCTACACCTTC. It is translated as CRGQSNYGYTF.